Shown below are 24 T cell receptor beta chains from a single sample sequenced in a study of blood T cell repertoires in COVID-19. The table came from immunoSEQ multiplex PCR; TCRdb's copy has only in-frame clones and leaves some out. The sample lists under 150,000 clones; about 91% were seen once. Source material: peripheral blood. The receptors shown here come from a human donor in a cohort sampled during active COVID-19.

CDR3 in amino acids: CASMRGVGEQYF. The CDR3 bases are TGTGCCAGCATGCGGGGGGTAGGGGAGCAGTACTTC. The chain uses TRBV6-5 and TRBJ2-7, with 8 bases that match TRBD2. CDR3 length: 12 residues. From germline, CDR1 is MNHEY and CDR2 SVGAGI. V dropped 7 bases and J dropped 7; count of bases not matched to a gene: 6.

V is TRBV5-1 and J is TRBJ2-3; TRBD2 might be the D (5 bases). This CDR3 is built from 14 residues. The V gene lost 2 bases and the J gene lost 2 bases, with 9 bases spanning the gap. Germline CDR1 reads SGHRS; CDR2 reads YFSETQ. The CDR3 reads CASSLRGFTDTQYF. The CDR3 nucleotides read TGCGCCAGCAGCTTAAGAGGGTTCACAGATACGCAGTATTTT. Combining the CDR3 with reference TRBV5-1 and TRBJ2-3 gives the whole variable domain KAGVTQTPRYLIKTRGQQVTLSCSPISGHRSVSWYQQTPGQGLQFLFEYFSETQRNKGNFPGRFSGRQFSNSRSEMNVSTLELGDSALYLCASSLRGFTDTQYFGPGTRLTVL.

The CDR3: CASSYSPGGGYNEQFF. The CDR3 coding sequence is TGTGCCAGCAGTTACTCGCCCGGCGGTGGCTACAATGAGCAGTTCTTC. The V call is TRBV6-5, the J call TRBJ2-1; D is unresolved. CDR3 length: 16 amino acids. The germline V gene encodes CDR1 MNHEY and CDR2 SVGAGI. Trimming took off 0 bases at V and 3 bases at J, with 12 bases between the two ends.

The chain has TRBV12-3 or TRBV12-4 and TRBJ1-5; the D is unclear. V dropped 5 bases and J dropped 6 bases, with 11 bases sitting between them. This CDR3 is 13 amino acids long. In DNA form, the CDR3 reads TGTGCCAGCAGTACTACATGGGTTCAGCCCCAGCATTTT. Protein: CASSTTWVQPQHF.

The chain combines TRBV4-1 with TRBJ2-3; 16 bases are a match to TRBD2. Germline loops: CDR1 MGHRA, CDR2 YSYEKL. This CDR3 region has 16 residues. V shed 5 bases and J 8 bases; nucleotides not matched to a gene: 7. As DNA, the CDR3 is TGCGCCAGCAGCTCGCCGGGACTAGCGGGGGGGCGTACGCAGTATTTT. Translated, it gives CASSSPGLAGGRTQYF.

This chain connects TRBV7-9 to TRBJ1-3; TRBD1 agrees at 8 bases. Germline trimming cut 5 bases from V and 0 bases from J; bases unmatched to any gene: 3. There are 15 residues in the CDR3. CDR1 is SEHNR and CDR2 is FQNEAQ in the germline V gene (reference sequence). CDR3 nucleotides: TGTGCCAGCAGCCAGACAGGGGTCTCTGGAAACACCATATATTTT. Its translation is CASSQTGVSGNTIYF.

The chain carries TRBV11-2 and TRBJ1-2; no clear D gene. Germline CDR1 and CDR2: SGHAT and FQNNGV. The CDR3 consists of 14 residues. The germline V and J ends were trimmed by 1 base and 2 bases, with 8 bases remaining between them. The CDR3 loop reads CASSLGETNYGYTF. CDR3 DNA: TGTGCCAGCAGCTTAGGGGAGACAAACTATGGCTACACCTTC.

This chain uses TRBV30 with TRBJ1-5; D may be TRBD1 (6 bases). Germline V gene data show CDR1 as GTSNPN and CDR2 as SVGIG (reference sequence). This CDR3 comprises 14 residues. The germline V and J ends were trimmed by 0 bases and 10 bases, with 16 bases remaining between them. CDR3 residues: CAWSVTGKGVPQHF. CDR3 in DNA: TGTGCCTGGAGTGTAACAGGGAAAGGCGTCCCCCAGCATTTT.

For the CDR3, the DNA is TGCGCCAGCAGGGGGGACACTTTCTACAATGAGCAGTTCTTC. It translates to CASRGDTFYNEQFF. This sequence joins TRBV5-1 and TRBJ2-1; a weak D match, TRBD1 (6 bases). The CDR3 spans 14 residues. From germline, CDR1 is SGHRS and CDR2 YFSETQ. The V gene lost 5 bases and the J gene lost 3 bases, with 12 bases spanning the gap.

This chain links TRBV9 with TRBJ2-5, with D perhaps matching TRBD1 (7 bases). Per germline, CDR1 SGDLS and CDR2 YYNGEE. The CDR3 contains 16 residues. V lost 4 bases to trimming and J lost 4 bases, with 20 bases between them. The CDR3 nucleotides read TGTGCCAGCAGCCCCAGGGGGGCCCGTGGGGGAGAGACCCAGTACTTC. Translated, it gives CASSPRGARGGETQYF.

The rearrangement uses TRBV5-1 and TRBJ2-5; D is possibly TRBD2 (5 bases). This CDR3 contains 14 residues. CDR1 SGHRS and CDR2 YFSETQ come from the germline V gene. V lost 1 base to trimming and J lost 5 bases, with 12 bases between them. The CDR3 loop reads CASSLRGMDETQYF. DNA of the CDR3: TGCGCCAGCAGCTTGCGAGGGATGGACGAGACCCAGTACTTC.

This rearrangement joins TRBV5-1 to TRBJ2-7; 7 bases align to TRBD2. Germline assignment: CDR1 SGHRS and CDR2 YFSETQ. With V trimmed by 2 bases and J by 2 bases, 7 bases remained unmatched. The length of the CDR3 is 15 residues. CDR3 residues: CASSFWASGTYEQYF. The CDR3 DNA follows: TGCGCCAGCAGCTTCTGGGCTAGCGGAACCTACGAGCAGTACTTC.

The rearrangement links TRBV18 to TRBJ2-2, with D tentatively TRBD2 (5 bases). CDR3 length equals 15 residues. V was cut by 3 bases and J by 4 bases, with 12 bases left in between. The germline V gene encodes CDR1 KGHSH and CDR2 LQKENI. CDR3 region: CASSPEDSPTGELFF. CDR3 in DNA: TGTGCCAGCTCACCTGAGGACTCACCCACCGGGGAGCTGTTTTTT.

CDR3 nucleotide sequence: TGTGCCTCGGCAGGGAACTCCTACAATGAGCAGTTCTTC. Protein sequence: CASAGNSYNEQFF. The chain combines TRBV27 with TRBJ2-1; D perhaps matches TRBD1 (5 bases). Germline V gene data show CDR1 as MNHEY and CDR2 as SMNVEV (reference sequence). Trimming cost V 11 bases and J 0 bases, with 11 bases left between them. This CDR3 has 13 residues.

V usage is TRBV25-1 and J usage is TRBJ2-7; 14 nucleotides agree with TRBD2. The CDR3 is 18 residues long. The ends lost 3 bases at V and 4 bases at J; junction bases unmatched: 11. CDR1 MGHDK and CDR2 SYGVNS come from the germline V gene. CDR3 in amino acids: CASSDTSAGLAGAYEQYF. CDR3 bases: TGTGCCAGCAGTGACACCTCGGCGGGACTAGCGGGGGCTTACGAGCAGTACTTC.

The chain couples TRBV6-6 to TRBJ2-2, with 13 bases matching TRBD2. This CDR3 is 17 amino acids long. Germline V gives CDR1 MNHNY, CDR2 SVGAGI (reference sequence). V dropped 5 bases and J dropped 6; count of bases not matched to a gene: 9. The CDR3 DNA is TGTGCCAGCAGTCGACCGGGACTAGCGGGGAGGGCCGGGGAGCTGTTTTTT. Translation gives CASSRPGLAGRAGELFF.

The rearrangement joins TRBV20-1 to TRBJ1-6, with D hard to call. CDR1 is DFQATT and CDR2 is SNEGSKA in the germline V gene (reference sequence). The V and J ends lost 3 bases and 5 bases respectively, with 14 bases between them. The CDR3 has 15 residues. The CDR3: CSASRTGIDNSPLHF. The CDR3, as DNA: TGCAGTGCTAGTCGCACCGGGATAGATAATTCACCCCTCCACTTT.

Only a few counts were recorded for this clone. V usage is TRBV6-1 and J usage is TRBJ2-3, with a weak D call TRBD2 (5 bases). This CDR3 is built from 15 residues. Germline CDR1 MNHNS, CDR2 SASEGT. V was shortened by 3 bases and J by 1 base, with 11 bases between the two germline ends. CDR3 residues: CASSELGVGTDTQYF. In DNA form, the CDR3 reads TGTGCCAGCAGTGAGCTCGGGGTGGGCACAGATACGCAGTATTTT.

The V and J genes are TRBV19 and TRBJ1-2, with TRBD1 identical over 7 bases. This CDR3 has 14 amino acids. Germline lookup yields CDR1 LNHDA and CDR2 SQIVND (reference sequence). Germline trimming cut 7 bases from V and 4 bases from J; bases unmatched to any gene: 9. CDR3 in DNA: TGTGCCAGTAACCCGACAGGGCGCCTCTATGGCTACACCTTC. Residues: CASNPTGRLYGYTF.

This clone has only one observation. The CDR3 DNA follows: TGTGCCAGCAGCTCCATCGGGGGGAACCAGCCCCAGCATTTT. Residues: CASSSIGGNQPQHF. V is TRBV7-9 and J is TRBJ1-5; D may be TRBD1 (5 bases). Germline V gene sequence: CDR1 SEHNR, CDR2 FQNEAQ (reference sequence). The V and J ends lost 4 bases and 7 bases respectively, with 14 bases between them. This CDR3 region has 14 residues.

J is TRBJ1-1 and V is TRBV20-1; a possible D gene is TRBD1 (6 bases). The V gene's germline CDR1 is DFQATT and CDR2 SNEGSKA (reference sequence). V was cut by 4 bases and J by 7 bases, with 7 bases left in between. CDR3 size: 10 residues. The CDR3 DNA reads TGCAGTGCTACAGGGGATGAAGCTTTCTTT. It is translated as CSATGDEAFF.

V and J are TRBV7-9 and TRBJ1-5; D is undetermined. V lost 5 bases to trimming and J lost 9 bases, with 11 bases between them. Germline CDR1 is SEHNR and CDR2 is FQNEAQ (reference sequence). The CDR3 spans 12 residues. In DNA, the CDR3 is TGTGCCAGCAGCGCCCGGGCGGGGCCCCAGCATTTT. Residues: CASSARAGPQHF.

This clone was picked up one time. The chain recombines TRBV9 with TRBJ2-3; 7 bases align to TRBD2. The germline V gene encodes CDR1 SGDLS and CDR2 YYNGEE. The CDR3 has 15 residues. V trimming: 4 bases; J trimming: 6 bases; junction bases outside the gene matches: 11. CDR3 DNA: TGTGCCAGCAGCCTTGGGGGGGTCCTGTGGGATACGCAGTATTTT. Its translation is CASSLGGVLWDTQYF.

V is TRBV7-8 and J is TRBJ2-2, with a tentative D call TRBD1 (6 bases). Deletions cut 5 bases from V and 2 bases from J, with 18 bases between. Looked up from germline, CDR1 is SGHVS and CDR2 is FQNEAQ. The CDR3 loop spans 17 amino acids. The chain's CDR3 is CASSPPAAGENTGELFF. The CDR3 DNA reads as TGTGCCAGCAGCCCCCCGGCGGCAGGGGAAAACACCGGGGAGCTGTTTTTT.